The 3 T cell receptor beta chains given below trace back to one sample, sequenced in a study of T cell responses to AZD1222 COVID-19 vaccine. Profiled with immunoSEQ multiplex PCR; TCRdb holds only in-frame clones, not every one. The profile shows approximately 180,000 clones, 87% of them singletons. The sequencing used peripheral blood, collected on day 0 of AZD1222 vaccination. These receptors came from an adult in good health.

This sequence joins TRBV19 and TRBJ1-5; a weak D match, TRBD1 (5 bases). Germline values: CDR1 LNHDA, CDR2 SQIVND (reference sequence). This CDR3 comprises 17 residues. The V end was cut by 6 bases, the J end by 0 bases, with 18 bases between. The CDR3 sequence is CASRGTRGVYSNQPQHF. The CDR3 nucleotides read TGTGCCAGTAGGGGGACTAGAGGGGTTTATAGCAATCAGCCCCAGCATTTT.

The V gene is TRBV6-6, the J gene TRBJ1-5; no clear D gene. V lost 2 bases and J lost 3, with 11 bases in between. The CDR3 covers 15 residues. Germline V gene data show CDR1 as MNHNY and CDR2 as SVGAGI (reference sequence). Here the CDR3 DNA reads TGTGCCAGCAGTTACACTGGACGGGACAATCAGCCCCAGCATTTT. Residues: CASSYTGRDNQPQHF.

This clone is judged large. J is TRBJ2-3 and V is TRBV29-1; D gene ambiguous. Germline-derived CDR1 and CDR2 are SQVTM and ANQGSEA. V gave up 0 bases and J gave up 0 bases, with 13 bases separating them. The CDR3 loop spans 16 amino acids. CDR3 DNA sequence: TGCAGCGTTGAAGATCCTTTGTGGGCTAGCACAGATACGCAGTATTTT. Translated: CSVEDPLWASTDTQYF.